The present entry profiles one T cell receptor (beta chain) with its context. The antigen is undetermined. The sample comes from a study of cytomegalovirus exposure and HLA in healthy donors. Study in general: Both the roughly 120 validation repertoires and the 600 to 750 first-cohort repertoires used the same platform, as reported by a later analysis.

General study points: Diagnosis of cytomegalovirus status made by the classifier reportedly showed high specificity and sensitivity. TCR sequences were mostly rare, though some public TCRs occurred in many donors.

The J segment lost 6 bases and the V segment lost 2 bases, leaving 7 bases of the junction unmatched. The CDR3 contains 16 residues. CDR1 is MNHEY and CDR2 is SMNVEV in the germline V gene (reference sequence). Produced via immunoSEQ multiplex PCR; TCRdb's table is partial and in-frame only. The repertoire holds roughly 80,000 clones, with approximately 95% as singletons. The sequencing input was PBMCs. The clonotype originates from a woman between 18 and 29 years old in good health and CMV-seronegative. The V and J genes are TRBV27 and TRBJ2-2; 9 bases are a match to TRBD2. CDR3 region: CASSLVGSGRAGELFF. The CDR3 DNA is TGTGCCAGCAGTTTAGTTGGTAGCGGGAGAGCCGGGGAGCTGTTTTTT.